Listed here are 19 T cell receptor beta chains from one sample, sequenced in a study of control samples from healthy donors and cancer patients. Clones were sequenced by immunoSEQ multiplex PCR, and TCRdb holds only the in-frame ones, with some missing. The repertoire holds about 110,000 clones, about 80% seen once, with around 6.6% in the top ten. The sequenced material came from blood. The receptors were gathered from a young man in good health.

The gene calls are TRBV7-6 and TRBJ1-1; D might be TRBD1 (5 bases). The length of the CDR3 is 13 residues. Per the germline V gene, CDR1 is SGHVS and CDR2 is FNYEAQ. V gave up 3 bases and J gave up 1 base, with 6 bases separating them. The CDR3 DNA reads as TGTGCCAGCAGCTTCGGGGCGAACACTGAAGCTTTCTTT. Translation: CASSFGANTEAFF.

This clone showed up just once. J is TRBJ1-4 and V is TRBV18, with no clear D. Germline V gives CDR1 KGHSH, CDR2 LQKENI. Trimming stripped 2 bases from V and 8 bases from J, with 9 bases between. The CDR3 consists of 13 residues. The CDR3 region has the DNA TGTGCCAGCTCACCAGGAATGAGGGAAAAACTGTTTTTT. Protein sequence: CASSPGMREKLFF. Full variable domain (outside the CDR3, taken from reference TRBV18 and TRBJ1-4): NAGVMQNPRHLVRRRGQEARLRCSPMKGHSHVYWYRQLPEEGLKFMVYLQKENIIDESGMPKERFSAEFPKEGPSILRIQQVVRGDSAAYFCASSPGMREKLFFGSGTQLSVL.

The chain carries TRBV9 and TRBJ2-1, with 8 bases matching TRBD2. V was pared by 0 bases and J by 3 bases, with 5 bases of the junction left unmatched. CDR1 SGDLS and CDR2 YYNGEE come from the germline V gene. There are 16 residues in the CDR3. The CDR3 coding sequence is TGTGCCAGCAGCGTAGAGAGCGGGGGCTTCTACAATGAGCAGTTCTTC. Translating it yields CASSVESGGFYNEQFF. Filled out from reference TRBV9 and TRBJ2-1, the complete variable domain reads DSGVTQTPKHLITATGQRVTLRCSPRSGDLSVYWYQQSLDQGLQFLIQYYNGEERAKGNILERFSAQQFPDLHSELNLSSLELGDSALYFCASSVESGGFYNEQFFGPGTRLTVL.

This clone turned up a few times. This sequence joins TRBV5-1 and TRBJ1-3; no reliable D call. Trimming pared 3 bases from V and 2 bases from J, leaving 12 bases between. CDR1 and CDR2 from the germline V gene are SGHRS and YFSETQ. This CDR3 is built from 15 residues. CDR3 nucleotide sequence: TGCGCCAGCAGCTCCTCTTATGCGACTGGAAACACCATATATTTT. Protein: CASSSSYATGNTIYF. Filled out from reference TRBV5-1 and TRBJ1-3, the complete variable domain reads KAGVTQTPRYLIKTRGQQVTLSCSPISGHRSVSWYQQTPGQGLQFLFEYFSETQRNKGNFPGRFSGRQFSNSRSEMNVSTLELGDSALYLCASSSSYATGNTIYFGEGSWLTVV.

This clone appeared a single time. The rearrangement links TRBV5-6 to TRBJ1-4, with 9 bases that match TRBD1. Trimming took 0 bases from V and 5 from J; bases not matched to a gene: 11. Germline V CDR1 and CDR2: SGHDT, YYEEEE. The CDR3 runs 18 residues. This CDR3 is CASSLGVLGTGLNEKLFF. The CDR3 DNA sequence: TGTGCCAGCAGCTTGGGAGTCTTAGGGACAGGGTTAAATGAAAAACTGTTTTTT.

CDR3 sequence: CASSSTRTGYTGELFF. The CDR3 DNA reads TGTGCCAGCAGCTCTACCCGGACAGGGTACACCGGGGAGCTGTTTTTT. The V and J genes are TRBV7-2 and TRBJ2-2, with 8 bases matching TRBD1. This CDR3 has 16 residues. Germline values: CDR1 SGHTA, CDR2 FQGNSA. V shed 4 bases, J shed 3 bases, and the junction held 7 bases outside the gene matches.

The J gene is TRBJ2-4, the V gene TRBV6-2 or TRBV6-3; possible D gene TRBD1, 5 bases. The CDR3 is 17 amino acids. Looked up from germline, CDR1 is MNHEY and CDR2 is SVGEGT. The ends were cut back, 1 base at V and 3 bases at J, with 16 bases in the middle. CDR3 region: CASSYYTLPGNKNIQYF. CDR3 nucleotide sequence: TGTGCCAGCAGTTACTATACCCTCCCAGGGAACAAAAACATTCAGTACTTC.

The chain couples TRBV11-2 to TRBJ1-2; D not certain. The germline V gene has CDR1 SGHAT and CDR2 FQNNGV. V was trimmed by 5 bases and J by 2 bases, leaving 12 bases between them. The CDR3 extends over 14 amino acids. For the CDR3, the DNA is TGTGCCAGCAGCCAATGGACGCGGAACTATGGCTACACCTTC. Encoded protein: CASSQWTRNYGYTF.

This clone showed up just once. The chain's CDR3 is CASSQVLGTREANEQFF. DNA of the CDR3: TGTGCCAGCAGCCAAGTTCTTGGGACTAGGGAAGCTAATGAGCAGTTCTTC. The V and J genes are TRBV4-2 and TRBJ2-1, with 8 bases aligning to TRBD2. CDR1 is LGHNA and CDR2 is YNFKEQ in the germline V gene. Trimming at V came to 1 base and at J to 7 bases, leaving 12 bases not matched to a gene. The CDR3 sequence is 17 residues long.

J is TRBJ2-7 and V is TRBV5-1; 9 bases match TRBD1. V trimming: 4 bases; J trimming: 0 bases; junction bases outside the gene matches: 2. Germline V gene sequence: CDR1 SGHRS, CDR2 YFSETQ. This CDR3 is built from 14 residues. The CDR3 nucleotides are TGCGCCAGCAGCGTGGACAGGGGCTCCTACGAGCAGTACTTC. It is translated as CASSVDRGSYEQYF.

The V and J genes are TRBV11-2 and TRBJ1-2; possible D gene TRBD1, 5 bases. Trimming left V 5 bases short and J 4 bases short, with 20 bases between. The CDR3 runs to 16 residues. Germline V gives CDR1 SGHAT, CDR2 FQNNGV. Here the CDR3 reads CASSPVAGRRVYGYTF. The CDR3 DNA reads TGTGCCAGCAGCCCGGTCGCAGGGCGGAGAGTCTATGGCTACACCTTC.

The genes are TRBV25-1 and TRBJ1-1; D is uncertain. CDR1 and CDR2 from the germline V gene are MGHDK and SYGVNS. Trimming removed 2 bases from V and 6 bases from J, with 16 bases in between. The CDR3 contains 15 residues. Here the CDR3 reads CASSEDNTRTPEAFF. The CDR3, as DNA: TGTGCCAGCAGTGAAGATAACACGAGGACCCCTGAAGCTTTCTTT.

V and J are TRBV20-1 and TRBJ1-1, with 8 bases aligning to TRBD1. V was clipped by 5 bases and J by 9 bases; unmatched bases: 5. Germline V gene data show CDR1 as DFQATT and CDR2 as SNEGSKA (reference sequence). CDR3 length: 11 amino acids. In DNA form, the CDR3 reads TGCAGTGCTTACCAGGGGGCAAAAGCTTTCTTT. It is translated as CSAYQGAKAFF.

The rearrangement joins TRBV5-1 to TRBJ1-1, with 7 bases that match TRBD1. J gave up 2 bases and V 0 bases, and 4 bases lay outside the gene matches. This CDR3 has 15 residues. Germline V gene data show CDR1 as SGHRS and CDR2 as YFSETQ. The CDR3, as DNA: TGCGCCAGCAGCTTGGGACAGGGAAGAAACACTGAAGCTTTCTTT. Amino acids: CASSLGQGRNTEAFF. Full variable domain (rest looked up from reference TRBV5-1 and TRBJ1-1): KAGVTQTPRYLIKTRGQQVTLSCSPISGHRSVSWYQQTPGQGLQFLFEYFSETQRNKGNFPGRFSGRQFSNSRSEMNVSTLELGDSALYLCASSLGQGRNTEAFFGQGTRLTVV.

The V call is TRBV6-5, the J call TRBJ1-1, with no clear D. Germline V CDR1 and CDR2: MNHEY, SVGAGI. V lost 2 bases to trimming and J lost 5 bases, with 12 bases between them. The CDR3 is 14 amino acids. CDR3 residues: CASSYERSSTEAFF. The CDR3 DNA reads as TGTGCCAGCAGTTACGAGAGAAGTAGTACTGAAGCTTTCTTT.

This chain uses TRBV11-2 with TRBJ2-7, with D possibly being TRBD2 (5 bases). V lost 1 base to trimming and J lost 0 bases, with 19 bases between them. The CDR3 has 18 residues. CDR1 and CDR2 (germline): SGHAT, FQNNGV. The CDR3 DNA reads TGTGCCAGCAGCTTAGGGAGTAATTTAGGACTCAGCTCCTACGAGCAGTACGTC. It encodes CASSLGSNLGLSSYEQYV.

The chain couples TRBV2 to TRBJ2-7, with 8 bases that match TRBD1. V lost 7 bases and J lost 7; bases outside the gene matches: 12. Germline-derived CDR1 and CDR2 are SNHLY and FYNNEI. CDR3 size: 14 residues. DNA of the CDR3: TGTGCCAGCAACCCGGGACAGGTCATGCGGGAGCAGTACTTC. Translated: CASNPGQVMREQYF.

V is TRBV7-7 and J is TRBJ2-1; 8 bases fit TRBD2. V gave up 3 bases and J gave up 2 bases; unmatched junction bases: 6. Germline CDR1 is SSHAT and CDR2 is FNYEAQ (reference sequence). This CDR3 spans 16 amino acids. This chain's CDR3 is CASSFKAGAAYNEQFF. DNA for the CDR3: TGTGCCAGCAGCTTTAAAGCGGGGGCGGCCTACAATGAGCAGTTCTTC.

This clone has a single count. The DNA for the CDR3 is TGTGCCAGCAGCAAATACAGGTTTTCTAATGAAAAACTGTTTTTT. It translates to CASSKYRFSNEKLFF. This chain links TRBV21-1 with TRBJ1-4; the DNA was not compared with TRBD1, the D call given in the table. TRBV21-1 is a recognized pseudogene. This CDR3 spans 15 amino acids.